This T cell receptor beta chain appears in the sequencing data of a study of Graves' ophthalmopathy and Graves' hyperthyroidism. Pregnancy or lactation, uncontrolled infections and other autoimmune diseases were grounds for excluding patients. Serum thyroxine and TRAb, along with clinical symptoms, thyroid ultrasound and orbital computed tomography, were what diagnosis relied on. The CDR3 loop spans 15 amino acids. Trimming at V came to 3 bases and at J to 7 bases, leaving 8 bases not matched to a gene. Looked up from germline, CDR1 is SGHNT and CDR2 is YYREEE (reference sequence). Concerning this clonotype itself: Given a much more abundant clone one base away, this may be a read error.

The study amplified TCR beta CDR3 regions using RNA transcripts. An initial RT-PCR round employing HTBI primers preceded a second-round multiplex PCR. TCRdb fed the multiplex PCR reads into MiXCR, producing one record per CDR3 protein. Here the sample spans 500,000 to 700,000 distinct CDR3 sequences, approximately 35% being singletons. The chain couples TRBV5-4 to TRBJ2-5; 11 bases map to TRBD2. Sequenced material: peripheral blood or thyroid tissue (not recorded which). The clonotype was recovered from an adult man with Graves' hyperthyroidism. Here the CDR3 DNA reads TGTGCCAGCAGCTCTCGACTAGCGGGGATAGGGACCCAGTACTTC. Protein sequence: CASSSRLAGIGTQYF.